This T cell receptor (beta chain) was sequenced during a study of regulatory T cells in long-lasting Graves disease. TCR beta libraries were built with iRepertoire HTBI primers and Arm-PCR of CDR3 regions. TCRdb reanalysed the multiplex PCR reads using MiXCR and keeps one entry per CDR3 protein. The sample includes 320,000 or so distinct CDR3 sequences, approximately 20% of them seen just once. V was shortened by 2 bases and J by 5 bases, with 10 bases between the two germline ends. This CDR3 has 14 residues. Germline CDR1 and CDR2: SEHNR and FQNEAQ (reference sequence). Time point reported: newly diagnosed GD, antithyroid drugs for less than 3 months. RNA extracted from PBMCs served as the sequencing template.

The source of this sequence is a female donor with Graves disease. The V gene is TRBV7-9, the J gene TRBJ2-1; the D gene is possibly TRBD2 (5 bases). This specimen consisted of peripheral blood mononuclear cells (PBMCs), obtained at new diagnosis, from a patient treated with antithyroid drugs. The CDR3 DNA follows: TGTGCCAGCAGCTTAAGGACCGGGAACAATGAGCAGTTCTTC. Translation gives CASSLRTGNNEQFF. Full variable domain (outside the CDR3, taken from reference TRBV7-9 and TRBJ2-1): DTGVSQNPRHKITKRGQNVTFRCDPISEHNRLYWYRQTLGQGPEFLTYFQNEAQLEKSRLLSDRFSAERPKGSFSTLEIQRTEQGDSAMYLCASSLRTGNNEQFFGPGTRLTVL.